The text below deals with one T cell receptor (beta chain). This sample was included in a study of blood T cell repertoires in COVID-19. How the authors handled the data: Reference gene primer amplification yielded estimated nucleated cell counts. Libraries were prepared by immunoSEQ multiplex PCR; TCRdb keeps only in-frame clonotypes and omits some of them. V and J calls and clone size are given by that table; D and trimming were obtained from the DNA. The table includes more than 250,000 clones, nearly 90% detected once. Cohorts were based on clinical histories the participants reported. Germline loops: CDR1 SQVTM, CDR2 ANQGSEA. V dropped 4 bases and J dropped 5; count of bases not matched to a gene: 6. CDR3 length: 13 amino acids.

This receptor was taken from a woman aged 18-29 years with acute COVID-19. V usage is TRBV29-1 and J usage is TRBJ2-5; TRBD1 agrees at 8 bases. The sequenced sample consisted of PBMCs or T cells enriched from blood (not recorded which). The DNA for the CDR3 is TGCAGCGTTGTCCGGACAGGGCGCGAGACCCAGTACTTC. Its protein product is CSVVRTGRETQYF. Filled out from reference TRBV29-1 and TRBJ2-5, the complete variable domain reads SAVISQKPSRDICQRGTSLTIQCQVDSQVTMMFWYRQQPGQSLTLIATANQGSEATYESGFVIDKFPISRPNLTFSTLTVSNMSPEDSSIYLCSVVRTGRETQYFGPGTRLLVL.